This is a list of T cell receptor beta chains from one sample in a study of cytomegalovirus exposure and HLA in healthy donors. Sequencing used immunoSEQ multiplex PCR; TCRdb keeps in-frame clones, though not all of them. This table has around 98,000 clones, about four fifths appearing once. Sequenced material: PBMCs. Receptors originate from a woman in her thirties or forties in good health and CMV-seronegative. The CDR3 runs from the conserved cysteine through the conserved F or W. The order of the fields is V gene, clone size, J gene, D gene, CDR3 protein, CDR3 DNA. D genes are given only for firm matches. The listing skips clone size in some rows; elsewhere it reads once, few, many or a size class.

V gene: TRBV6-4
clone size: .
J gene: TRBJ1-6
D gene: .
CDR3 protein: CASRDSSSYNSPLHF
CDR3 DNA: TGTGCCAGCCGTGACTCCAGCTCCTATAATTCACCCCTCCACTTT

V gene: TRBV29-1
clone size: .
J gene: TRBJ1-2
D gene: TRBD1
CDR3 protein: CSVSRDSYGYTF
CDR3 DNA: TGCAGCGTTTCCCGGGACAGCTATGGCTACACCTTC

V gene: TRBV5-6
clone size: .
J gene: TRBJ1-2
D gene: .
CDR3 protein: CASSLRQENYGYTF
CDR3 DNA: TGTGCCAGCAGCCTACGACAGGAAAACTATGGCTACACCTTC

V gene: TRBV5-6
clone size: once
J gene: TRBJ2-7
D gene: .
CDR3 protein: CASSVGPPPGHGKYF
CDR3 DNA: TGTGCCAGCAGCGTAGGTCCACCACCGGGACATGGAAAGTACTTC

V gene: TRBV9
clone size: .
J gene: TRBJ1-4
D gene: .
CDR3 protein: CASSEGPSNEKLFF
CDR3 DNA: TGTGCCAGCAGCGAGGGGCCGTCCAATGAAAAACTGTTTTTT

V gene: TRBV2
clone size: .
J gene: TRBJ1-1
D gene: .
CDR3 protein: CASKRPEPTEAFF
CDR3 DNA: TGTGCCAGCAAAAGGCCGGAGCCAACTGAAGCTTTCTTT

V gene: TRBV4-1
clone size: .
J gene: TRBJ2-5
D gene: .
CDR3 protein: CASSQDWQGLQETQYF
CDR3 DNA: TGCGCCAGCAGCCAAGATTGGCAGGGTCTTCAAGAGACCCAGTACTTC

V gene: TRBV19
clone size: few
J gene: TRBJ2-3
D gene: .
CDR3 protein: CASSVSGASTDTQYF
CDR3 DNA: TGTGCCAGTAGTGTTAGTGGTGCTAGCACAGATACGCAGTATTTT

V gene: TRBV5-6
clone size: .
J gene: TRBJ2-3
D gene: TRBD2
CDR3 protein: CASSLMTSRTDTQYF
CDR3 DNA: TGTGCCAGCAGCTTGATGACTAGCCGCACAGATACGCAGTATTTT

V gene: TRBV7-7
clone size: .
J gene: TRBJ2-2
D gene: TRBD1
CDR3 protein: CASSSRTGGTGELFF
CDR3 DNA: TGTGCCAGCAGCTCGCGGACAGGGGGCACCGGGGAGCTGTTTTTT

V gene: TRBV7-2
clone size: once
J gene: TRBJ2-7
D gene: .
CDR3 protein: CASSLAPDSSYEQYF
CDR3 DNA: TGTGCCAGCAGCTTGGCCCCGGACAGCTCCTACGAGCAGTACTTC

V gene: TRBV4-1
clone size: .
J gene: TRBJ1-1
D gene: .
CDR3 protein: CASSQDSAMNTEAFF
CDR3 DNA: TGCGCCAGCAGTCAGGACAGTGCCATGAACACTGAAGCTTTCTTT

V gene: TRBV4-2
clone size: few
J gene: TRBJ2-7
D gene: TRBD2
CDR3 protein: CASSLDAGGPTYEQYF
CDR3 DNA: TGTGCCAGCAGCCTCGACGCGGGGGGGCCTACCTACGAGCAGTACTTC

V gene: TRBV6-5
clone size: .
J gene: TRBJ2-2
D gene: TRBD2
CDR3 protein: CASSRGGMNTGELFF
CDR3 DNA: TGTGCCAGCAGTCGCGGGGGTATGAACACCGGGGAGCTGTTTTTT

V gene: TRBV15
clone size: few
J gene: TRBJ1-1
D gene: .
CDR3 protein: CATSREALNTEAFF
CDR3 DNA: TGTGCCACCAGCAGAGAAGCCTTGAACACTGAAGCTTTCTTT

V gene: TRBV4-2
clone size: .
J gene: TRBJ2-5
D gene: TRBD1
CDR3 protein: CASSHRTGQETQYF
CDR3 DNA: TGTGCCAGCAGCCATCGGACAGGACAAGAGACCCAGTACTTC

V gene: TRBV6-5
clone size: .
J gene: TRBJ1-1
D gene: TRBD1
CDR3 protein: CASKDLRGTEAFF
CDR3 DNA: TGTGCCAGCAAAGATCTCAGGGGGACTGAAGCTTTCTTT

V gene: TRBV30
clone size: once
J gene: TRBJ1-5
D gene: .
CDR3 protein: CAWSGGGDNQPQHF
CDR3 DNA: TGTGCCTGGAGTGGCGGGGGGGACAATCAGCCCCAGCATTTT

V gene: TRBV15
clone size: once
J gene: TRBJ1-5
D gene: .
CDR3 protein: CATSRAFRESNQPQHF
CDR3 DNA: TGTGCCACCAGCAGAGCCTTCAGGGAAAGCAATCAGCCCCAGCATTTT

V gene: TRBV4-2
clone size: .
J gene: TRBJ2-1
D gene: TRBD1
CDR3 protein: CASSQERGTGMNYNEQFF
CDR3 DNA: TGTGCCAGCAGCCAAGAACGGGGGACAGGGATGAATTACAATGAGCAGTTCTTC

V gene: TRBV30
clone size: .
J gene: TRBJ1-1
D gene: .
CDR3 protein: CAWSVQPGTEAFF
CDR3 DNA: TGTGCCTGGAGTGTACAGCCAGGCACTGAAGCTTTCTTT

V gene: TRBV2
clone size: once
J gene: TRBJ1-2
D gene: .
CDR3 protein: CASSVGRENYGYTF
CDR3 DNA: TGTGCCAGCAGTGTAGGCAGGGAAAACTATGGCTACACCTTC

V gene: TRBV4-2
clone size: few
J gene: TRBJ1-4
D gene: .
CDR3 protein: CASSQESGILGEKLFF
CDR3 DNA: TGTGCCAGCAGCCAAGAGAGCGGGATCCTCGGGGAAAAACTGTTTTTT

V gene: TRBV30
clone size: .
J gene: TRBJ1-1
D gene: .
CDR3 protein: CALGYTAGTEAFF
CDR3 DNA: TGTGCCCTGGGGTATACGGCGGGTACTGAAGCTTTCTTT

V gene: TRBV5-1
clone size: .
J gene: TRBJ2-1
D gene: TRBD2
CDR3 protein: CASSLGGLAGGYNEQFF
CDR3 DNA: TGCGCCAGCAGCTTGGGGGGTTTAGCGGGGGGATACAATGAGCAGTTCTTC

V gene: TRBV9
clone size: .
J gene: TRBJ2-2
D gene: .
CDR3 protein: CASSLGGDGTGELFF
CDR3 DNA: TGTGCCAGCAGCCTCGGGGGAGATGGGACCGGGGAGCTGTTTTTT